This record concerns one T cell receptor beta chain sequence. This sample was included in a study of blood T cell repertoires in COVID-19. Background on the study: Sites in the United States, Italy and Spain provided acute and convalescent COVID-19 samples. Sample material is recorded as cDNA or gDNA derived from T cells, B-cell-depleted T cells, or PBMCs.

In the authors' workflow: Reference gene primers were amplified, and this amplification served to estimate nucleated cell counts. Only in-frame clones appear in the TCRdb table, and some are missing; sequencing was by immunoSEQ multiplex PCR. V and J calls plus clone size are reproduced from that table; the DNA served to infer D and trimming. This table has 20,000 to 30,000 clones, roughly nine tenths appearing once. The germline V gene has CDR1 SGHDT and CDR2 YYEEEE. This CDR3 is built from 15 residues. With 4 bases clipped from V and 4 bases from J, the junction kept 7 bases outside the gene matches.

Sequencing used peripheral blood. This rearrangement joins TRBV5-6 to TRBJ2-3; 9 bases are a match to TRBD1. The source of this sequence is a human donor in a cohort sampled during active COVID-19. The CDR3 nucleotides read TGTGCCAGCAGCCTAGGGGGACAGGGACCAGATACGCAGTATTTT. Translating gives CASSLGGQGPDTQYF. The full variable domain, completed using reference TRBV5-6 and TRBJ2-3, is DAGVTQSPTHLIKTRGQQVTLRCSPKSGHDTVSWYQQALGQGPQFIFQYYEEEERQRGNFPDRFSGHQFPNYSSELNVNALLLGDSALYLCASSLGGQGPDTQYFGPGTRLTVL.